This is a list of T cell receptor beta chains from one sample in a study of blood T cell repertoires in COVID-19. Sequencing was performed with immunoSEQ multiplex PCR; in TCRdb, only in-frame clones are kept and a portion is missing. The repertoire holds roughly 38,000 clones, with around 90% as singletons. The sample comprised peripheral blood. Receptors were obtained from a woman in her seventies with acute or convalescent COVID-19. The CDR3 runs from the conserved cysteine through the conserved F or W. Fields, in order: V gene, J gene, CDR3 protein.

v_call: TRBV3-1/TRBV3-2
j_call: TRBJ2-5
cdr3_aa: CASSQEGLAGGRQYF

v_call: TRBV27
j_call: TRBJ1-5
cdr3_aa: CASSLGQFNQPQHF

v_call: TRBV11-3
j_call: TRBJ2-1
cdr3_aa: CASSPPSWTSGIGEQFF

v_call: TRBV9
j_call: TRBJ1-1
cdr3_aa: CASSREGAVTEAFF

v_call: TRBV18
j_call: TRBJ2-3
cdr3_aa: CASFRRVSTDTQYF

v_call: TRBV24-1
j_call: TRBJ2-3
cdr3_aa: CATSNSGGTTDTQYF

v_call: TRBV5-1
j_call: TRBJ2-1
cdr3_aa: CASSLARFNEQFF

v_call: TRBV18
j_call: TRBJ1-6
cdr3_aa: CASSTAYRGDSPLHF

v_call: TRBV7-9
j_call: TRBJ2-1
cdr3_aa: CASSFGQDTNEQFF

v_call: TRBV27
j_call: TRBJ2-1
cdr3_aa: CASSLGSGRHNEQFF

v_call: TRBV6-6
j_call: TRBJ2-3
cdr3_aa: CASSTIATDTQYF

v_call: TRBV4-2
j_call: TRBJ2-3
cdr3_aa: CASSQEGTGWNTQYF

v_call: TRBV7-6
j_call: TRBJ1-4
cdr3_aa: CASSTGTGSNEKLFF

v_call: TRBV7-9
j_call: TRBJ2-3
cdr3_aa: CASSLGGLAGDGDTQYF

v_call: TRBV12-5
j_call: TRBJ2-1
cdr3_aa: CASGKTGYERLAGRYNEQFF

v_call: TRBV6-5
j_call: TRBJ1-1
cdr3_aa: CASSTSGFTEAFF

v_call: TRBV29-1
j_call: TRBJ2-1
cdr3_aa: CSVEGLAGGNEQFF

v_call: TRBV11-3
j_call: TRBJ2-2
cdr3_aa: CASSHPGLATGELFF

v_call: TRBV5-4
j_call: TRBJ2-5
cdr3_aa: CASSLEGGGAGETQYF

v_call: TRBV6-4
j_call: TRBJ2-1
cdr3_aa: CASSPGASGIYNEQFF

v_call: TRBV21-1
j_call: TRBJ2-3
cdr3_aa: CASSMDSTSTDTQYF

v_call: TRBV18
j_call: TRBJ1-4
cdr3_aa: CASSPRQGVEKLFF

v_call: TRBV24-1
j_call: TRBJ2-2
cdr3_aa: CATSDLAGVPTGELFF

v_call: TRBV30
j_call: TRBJ1-2
cdr3_aa: CAWKKGDGYTF

v_call: TRBV18
j_call: TRBJ2-5
cdr3_aa: CASSPGAPQETQYF

v_call: TRBV5-1
j_call: TRBJ2-3
cdr3_aa: CASRAGDTDTQYF

v_call: TRBV7-9
j_call: TRBJ2-5
cdr3_aa: CASSFVFLSGGFQETQYF

v_call: TRBV6-4
j_call: TRBJ2-3
cdr3_aa: CATRTSGSDTQYF

v_call: TRBV15
j_call: TRBJ2-3
cdr3_aa: CATSRDFRGTPSTDTQYF

v_call: TRBV20-1
j_call: TRBJ1-5
cdr3_aa: CSASEGGISGNQPQHF

v_call: TRBV7-2
j_call: TRBJ1-5
cdr3_aa: CASSSLWGGAQIGNQPQHF

v_call: TRBV7-9
j_call: TRBJ2-3
cdr3_aa: CASNSGSTDTQYF

v_call: TRBV3-1/TRBV3-2
j_call: TRBJ1-4
cdr3_aa: CASSQDFRYNEKLFF

v_call: TRBV5-1
j_call: TRBJ2-5
cdr3_aa: CASKQGEAVEETQYF

v_call: TRBV11-3
j_call: TRBJ1-4
cdr3_aa: CASSKGARAGEKLFF

v_call: TRBV6-2/TRBV6-3
j_call: TRBJ2-1
cdr3_aa: CASSHRDRGLGEQFF

v_call: TRBV6-5
j_call: TRBJ1-2
cdr3_aa: CASGLRTGGVYDYTF

v_call: TRBV6-5
j_call: TRBJ2-5
cdr3_aa: CASRGIRPAGETQYF

v_call: TRBV10-3
j_call: TRBJ2-1
cdr3_aa: CASYPGTAMEGEQFF

v_call: TRBV29-1
j_call: TRBJ1-2
cdr3_aa: CSVDHRDRANGYTF

v_call: TRBV6-5
j_call: TRBJ1-2
cdr3_aa: CASWGAGSDGYTF

v_call: TRBV5-8
j_call: TRBJ1-2
cdr3_aa: CASSLVPAGLNYGYTF

v_call: TRBV7-2
j_call: TRBJ2-5
cdr3_aa: CASSLGPPRSGETQYF

v_call: TRBV27
j_call: TRBJ2-1
cdr3_aa: CASSFPNGEKNNEQFF

v_call: TRBV30
j_call: TRBJ1-4
cdr3_aa: CAWRGRDRRNEKLFF

v_call: TRBV20-1
j_call: TRBJ1-2
cdr3_aa: CSASMDGYTF

v_call: TRBV19
j_call: TRBJ1-5
cdr3_aa: CATGGGRELGNQPQHF

v_call: TRBV6-1
j_call: TRBJ1-2
cdr3_aa: CASSEHDTVNYGYTF

v_call: TRBV5-1
j_call: TRBJ1-1
cdr3_aa: CASSSRGSSAEAFF

v_call: TRBV7-3
j_call: TRBJ1-1
cdr3_aa: CASSLRRDTEAFF

v_call: TRBV3-1/TRBV3-2
j_call: TRBJ1-2
cdr3_aa: CASSQDSTNYGYTF

v_call: TRBV9
j_call: TRBJ2-3
cdr3_aa: CASSVFLAGAGDTQYF

v_call: TRBV10-1
j_call: TRBJ2-5
cdr3_aa: CASSESSRETQYF

v_call: TRBV15
j_call: TRBJ1-3
cdr3_aa: CATSRRQVDSGNTIYF

v_call: TRBV27
j_call: TRBJ2-5
cdr3_aa: CASSSRLAGDQETQYF

v_call: TRBV6-6
j_call: TRBJ1-2
cdr3_aa: CASSPPGLNYGYTF

v_call: TRBV7-8
j_call: TRBJ2-1
cdr3_aa: CASSIGTRNEQFF

v_call: TRBV25-1
j_call: TRBJ2-1
cdr3_aa: CASSHGAGVNEQFF

v_call: TRBV19
j_call: TRBJ2-3
cdr3_aa: CASSIVGTTPDTQYF